A single TCR beta chain is shown here with its context. Its antigen is not identified. These data are taken from a study of cytomegalovirus exposure and HLA in healthy donors. Across the whole study: A later analysis reported the 120 validation repertoires used the same platform as the approximately 660 first-cohort repertoires. Study-wide results and limits: Among the CMV-associated chains, a few were confirmed in vitro as specific for CMV antigens.

CDR3 size: 14 residues. J gave up 9 bases and V 6 bases, and 10 bases lay outside the gene matches. Per germline, CDR1 MNHNS and CDR2 SASEGT. Libraries were prepared by immunoSEQ multiplex PCR; TCRdb keeps only in-frame clonotypes and omits some of them. The table includes roughly 150,000 clones, 91% detected once. The J gene is TRBJ2-1, the V gene TRBV6-1; 8 positions agree with TRBD2. Source material: PBMCs. The clonotype comes from a young man in good health and CMV-seronegative. CDR3 sequence: CASRNSGSTGEQFF. The CDR3 DNA reads TGTGCCAGCAGGAACAGCGGGAGTACGGGTGAGCAGTTCTTC.